This T cell receptor (beta chain) was documented in a study of regulatory T cells in long-lasting Graves disease. As for the study in general: Freshly diagnosed Graves' patients had used antithyroid drugs for under 3 months.

In building TCR beta libraries, iRepertoire HTBI primers were used together with Arm-PCR of CDR3 regions. TCRdb fed the multiplex PCR reads into MiXCR, producing one record per CDR3 protein. The sample lists 350,000 to 400,000 distinct CDR3 sequences; about a sixth were seen once. This clonotype showed up many times. Its antigen is not known. Study findings and constraints: Whereas 1,000 or so public clonotypes were shared by new patients, persistent patients shared more, at some 3,000.

As to time point: newly diagnosed GD, antithyroid drugs for less than 3 months. Preparation of the TCR library used RNA extracted from PBMCs. The source of the patients was an endocrinology department in Xi'an, China. Germline CDR1 is MNHNS and CDR2 is SASEGT. The V end lost 5 bases, the J end lost 5 bases, and 11 bases lay between the germline ends. CDR3 length equals 13 residues. This chain links TRBV6-1 with TRBJ2-3; D possibly corresponds to TRBD1 (5 bases). The source of this sequence is a female donor with Graves disease. The input for sequencing was peripheral blood mononuclear cells (PBMCs), taken at new diagnosis, from a patient treated with antithyroid drugs. For the CDR3, the DNA is TGTGCCAGCAGTACCAGGGCAGAAGATACGCAGTATTTT. Amino acid sequence: CASSTRAEDTQYF.